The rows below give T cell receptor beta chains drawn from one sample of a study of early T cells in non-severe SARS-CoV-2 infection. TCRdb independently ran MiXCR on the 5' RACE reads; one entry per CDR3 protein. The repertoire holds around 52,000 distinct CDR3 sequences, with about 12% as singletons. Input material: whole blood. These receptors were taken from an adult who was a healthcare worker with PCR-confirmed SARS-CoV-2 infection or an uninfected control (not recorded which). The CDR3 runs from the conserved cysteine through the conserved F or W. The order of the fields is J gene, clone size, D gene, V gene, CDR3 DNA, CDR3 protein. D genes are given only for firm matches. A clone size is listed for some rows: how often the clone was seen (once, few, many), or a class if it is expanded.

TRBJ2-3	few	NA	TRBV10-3	TGTGCCATCAGTGAGGAGGAGGGCTCGGTGGCAGATACGCAGTATTTT	CAISEEEGSVADTQYF
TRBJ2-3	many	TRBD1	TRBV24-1	TGTGCCACCAGTGATATCCAACAGGGGACATCCACAGATACGCAGTATTTT	CATSDIQQGTSTDTQYF
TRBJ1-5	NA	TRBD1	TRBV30	TGTGCCTGGAGCCGGGACAGCTTCAATCAGCCCCAGCATTTT	CAWSRDSFNQPQHF
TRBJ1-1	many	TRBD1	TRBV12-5	TGTGCTAGTGGGTATCGACAGGGGACGAACACTGAAGCTTTCTTT	CASGYRQGTNTEAFF
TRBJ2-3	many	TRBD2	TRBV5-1	TGCGCCAGCAGCCCCCTACCTCGCGCTAGCGGGGGGGATACGCAGTATTTT	CASSPLPRASGGDTQYF
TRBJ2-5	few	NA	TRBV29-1	TGCAGCGTCAGGGATGATGAGACCCAGTACTTC	CSVRDDETQYF
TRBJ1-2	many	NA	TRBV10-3	TGTGCCATCACCCCGGACGGCAACTATGGCTACACCTTC	CAITPDGNYGYTF
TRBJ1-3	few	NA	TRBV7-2	TGTGCCAGCAGCTTGCGGGTCGGCTCTGGAAACACCATATATTTT	CASSLRVGSGNTIYF
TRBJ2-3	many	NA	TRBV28	TGTGCCAGCAGCGCCACAGATACGCAGTATTTT	CASSATDTQYF
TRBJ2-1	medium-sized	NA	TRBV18	TGTGCCAGCTCACTACCCTTGGGGGGGGGGCCAGGCAATGAGCAGTTCTTC	CASSLPLGGGPGNEQFF
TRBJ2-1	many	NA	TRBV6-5	TGTGCCACCCTCCTCCCCTCCAATGAGCAGTTCTTC	CATLLPSNEQFF
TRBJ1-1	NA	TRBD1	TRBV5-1	TGCGCCAGCAGCTTGGGAGGGACAGGGAACACTGAAGCTTTCTTT	CASSLGGTGNTEAFF
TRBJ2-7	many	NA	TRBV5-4	TGTGCCAGCAGCCGTACCGGGACTGCATCCTACGAGCAGTACTTC	CASSRTGTASYEQYF
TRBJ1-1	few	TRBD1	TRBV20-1	TGCAGTGCTAGAGTGGGGGTAGACAGGGGCGCTTTCTTT	CSARVGVDRGAFF
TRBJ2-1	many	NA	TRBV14	TGTGCCAGCAGCCAAGTTGGCGGGATAGGCTACAATGAGCAGTTCTTC	CASSQVGGIGYNEQFF
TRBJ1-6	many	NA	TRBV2	TGTGCCAGCAGCCCCAGGGCTTTGAGCTCCTATAATTCACCCCTCCACTTT	CASSPRALSSYNSPLHF